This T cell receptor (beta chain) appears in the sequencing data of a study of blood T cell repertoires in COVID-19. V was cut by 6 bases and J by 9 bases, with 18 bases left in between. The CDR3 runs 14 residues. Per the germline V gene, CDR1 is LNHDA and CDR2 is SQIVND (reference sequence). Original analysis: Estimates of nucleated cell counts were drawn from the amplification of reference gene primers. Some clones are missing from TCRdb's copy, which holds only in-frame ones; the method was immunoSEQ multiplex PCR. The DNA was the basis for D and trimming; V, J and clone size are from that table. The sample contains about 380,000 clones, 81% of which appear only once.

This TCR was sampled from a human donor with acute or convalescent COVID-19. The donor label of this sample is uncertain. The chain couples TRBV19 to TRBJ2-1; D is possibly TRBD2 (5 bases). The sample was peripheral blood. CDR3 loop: CASRTVQRISEQFF. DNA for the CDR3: TGTGCCAGTAGAACGGTACAGCGGATTAGTGAGCAGTTCTTC.